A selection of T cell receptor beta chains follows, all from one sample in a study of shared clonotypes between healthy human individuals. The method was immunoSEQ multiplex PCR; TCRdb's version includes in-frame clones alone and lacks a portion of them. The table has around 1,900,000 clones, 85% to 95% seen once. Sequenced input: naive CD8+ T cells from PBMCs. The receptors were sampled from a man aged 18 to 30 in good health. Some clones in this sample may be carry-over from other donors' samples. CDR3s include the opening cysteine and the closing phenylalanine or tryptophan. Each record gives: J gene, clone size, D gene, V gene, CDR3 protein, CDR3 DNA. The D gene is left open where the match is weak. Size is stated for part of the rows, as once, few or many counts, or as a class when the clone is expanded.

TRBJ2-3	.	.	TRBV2	CASPNIRRLGGGTDTQYF	TGTGCCAGCCCGAATATAAGAAGACTCGGAGGAGGCACAGATACGCAGTATTTT
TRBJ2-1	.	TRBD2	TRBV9	CASSLGASGGNEQFF	TGTGCCAGCAGTCTAGGGGCTAGCGGAGGGAATGAGCAGTTCTTC
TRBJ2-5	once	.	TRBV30	CACLGAGIETQYF	TGTGCCTGCTTGGGAGCTGGGATCGAGACCCAGTACTTC
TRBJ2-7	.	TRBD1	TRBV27	CASSSSGTAFYEQYF	TGTGCCAGCAGCTCTTCCGGGACAGCATTCTACGAGCAGTACTTC
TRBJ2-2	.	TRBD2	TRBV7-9	CASSGYLTSGGNTGELFF	TGTGCCAGCAGCGGCTACCTCACTAGCGGGGGGAACACCGGGGAGCTGTTTTTT
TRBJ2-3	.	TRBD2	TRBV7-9	CASSPASGRASDTQYF	TGTGCCAGCAGCCCCGCTAGCGGGAGGGCATCAGATACGCAGTATTTT
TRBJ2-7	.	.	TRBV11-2	CASSFGAIIEQYF	TGTGCCAGCAGCTTCGGGGCTATCATCGAGCAGTACTTC
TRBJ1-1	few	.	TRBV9	CASSVTGRGNTEAFF	TGTGCCAGCAGCGTGACAGGAAGAGGGAACACTGAAGCTTTCTTT
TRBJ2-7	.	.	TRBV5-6	CASSLKNALKGYPPEQYF	TGTGCCAGCAGCTTGAAAAATGCTTTAAAGGGTTATCCGCCCGAGCAGTACTTC
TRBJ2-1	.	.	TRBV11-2	CASSQRDWENEQFF	TGTGCCAGCAGCCAAAGGGACTGGGAAAATGAGCAGTTCTTC
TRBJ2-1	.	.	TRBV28	CASNSYNEQFF	TGTGCCAGCAACTCCTACAATGAGCAGTTCTTC
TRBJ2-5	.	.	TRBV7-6	CASSQRDRRYQETQYF	TGTGCCAGCAGCCAGCGGGACAGGCGGTACCAAGAGACCCAGTACTTC
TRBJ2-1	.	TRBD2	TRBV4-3	CASSHTSGPINEQFF	TGCGCCAGCAGCCACACTAGCGGCCCCATCAATGAGCAGTTCTTC
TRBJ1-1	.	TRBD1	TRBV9	CASSVGQGGNTEAFF	TGTGCCAGCAGCGTAGGACAGGGAGGGAACACTGAAGCTTTCTTT
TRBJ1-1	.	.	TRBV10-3	CATLGRLPNTEAFF	TGTGCCACACTGGGTCGGCTACCTAACACTGAAGCTTTCTTT
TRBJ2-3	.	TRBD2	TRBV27	CASSLLAGGGRPPDTQYF	TGTGCCAGCAGTTTGTTAGCGGGCGGCGGGAGGCCTCCAGATACGCAGTATTTT
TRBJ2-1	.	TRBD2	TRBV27	CASSSGSEQFF	TGTGCCAGCAGTAGCGGGAGTGAGCAGTTCTTC
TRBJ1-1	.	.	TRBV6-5	CASSPSSTEAFF	TGTGCCAGCAGCCCTTCTAGTACTGAAGCTTTCTTT
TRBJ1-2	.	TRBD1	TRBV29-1	CSAIRQGADGYTF	TGCAGCGCCATCAGACAGGGGGCGGATGGCTACACCTTC
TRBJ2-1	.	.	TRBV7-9	CASSLGSRAKRNEQFF	TGTGCCAGCAGCTTAGGTTCGCGGGCCAAGCGCAATGAGCAGTTCTTC
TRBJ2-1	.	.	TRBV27	CASSPRAGSSYNEQFF	TGTGCCAGCAGTCCCCGCGCGGGAAGCTCCTACAATGAGCAGTTCTTC
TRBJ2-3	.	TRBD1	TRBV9	CASSKQGAGTDTQYF	TGTGCCAGCAGCAAACAGGGGGCAGGGACAGATACGCAGTATTTT
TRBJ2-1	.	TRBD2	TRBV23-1	CASSQKNLAARDEQFF	TGCGCCAGCAGTCAAAAAAACCTAGCGGCCCGGGATGAGCAGTTCTTC
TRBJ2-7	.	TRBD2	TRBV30	CAWTQTAGWNEQYF	TGTGCCTGGACCCAAACAGCGGGGTGGAACGAGCAGTACTTC
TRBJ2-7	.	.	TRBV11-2	CASSSRQAPYEQYF	TGTGCCAGCAGCTCAAGACAGGCGCCCTACGAGCAGTACTTC
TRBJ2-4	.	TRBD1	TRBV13	CASSSWDSILAKNIQYF	TGTGCCAGCAGCTCCTGGGACAGCATTTTAGCCAAAAACATTCAGTACTTC
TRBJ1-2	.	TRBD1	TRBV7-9	CASSSLEATGDYGYTF	TGTGCCAGCAGCTCACTTGAGGCCACAGGGGACTATGGCTACACCTTC
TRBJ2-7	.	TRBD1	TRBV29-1	CSIRTGGFGEQYF	TGCAGCATACGGACAGGGGGCTTCGGCGAGCAGTACTTC
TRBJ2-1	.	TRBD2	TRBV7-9	CASSLSLASGSAYNEQFF	TGTGCCAGCAGCTTATCGTTGGCTAGCGGGAGTGCCTACAATGAGCAGTTCTTC
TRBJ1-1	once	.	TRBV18	CASSPYAHDTEATEAFF	TGTGCCAGCTCACCATATGCGCATGATACGGAAGCAACTGAAGCTTTCTTT
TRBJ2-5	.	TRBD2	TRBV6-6	CASSYDLLAGVKTQYF	TGTGCCAGCAGTTACGACCTACTAGCGGGAGTAAAGACCCAGTACTTC
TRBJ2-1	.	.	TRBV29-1	CSVGSNEQFF	TGCAGCGTTGGTAGCAATGAGCAGTTCTTC
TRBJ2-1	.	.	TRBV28	CASSDRGVEQFF	TGTGCCAGCAGTGATCGAGGGGTTGAGCAGTTCTTC
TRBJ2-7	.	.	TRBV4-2	CASSQSLTPYEQYF	TGTGCCAGCAGCCAGAGTTTGACACCTTACGAGCAGTACTTC
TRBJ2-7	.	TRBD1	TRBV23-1	CASSQETGIPYEQYF	TGCGCCAGCAGTCAAGAGACAGGGATTCCCTACGAGCAGTACTTC
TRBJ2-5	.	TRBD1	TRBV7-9	CASSEGQQETQYF	TGTGCCAGCAGCGAGGGACAGCAAGAGACCCAGTACTTC
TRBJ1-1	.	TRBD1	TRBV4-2	CASIQPRDRAFLSWLNTEAFF	TGTGCCAGCATCCAACCCCGGGACAGGGCTTTCCTCTCTTGGTTGAACACTGAAGCTTTCTTT
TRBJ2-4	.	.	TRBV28	CASSIQEETIQYF	TGTGCCAGCAGCATCCAGGAGGAAACCATTCAGTACTTC
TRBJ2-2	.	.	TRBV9	CASSDPWSNTGELFF	TGTGCCAGCAGCGACCCGTGGTCGAACACCGGGGAGCTGTTTTTT
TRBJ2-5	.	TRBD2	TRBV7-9	CASSHEGTPSGIQETQYF	TGTGCCAGCAGCCATGAAGGTACGCCTAGCGGGATACAAGAGACCCAGTACTTC
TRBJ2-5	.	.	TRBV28	CASTQRGSSYQETQYF	TGTGCCAGCACCCAAAGAGGCAGCTCGTACCAAGAGACCCAGTACTTC
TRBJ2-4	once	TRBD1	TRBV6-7	CASSYFRDRGPKNIQYF	TGTGCCAGCAGTTACTTCCGGGACAGGGGACCCAAAAACATTCAGTACTTC
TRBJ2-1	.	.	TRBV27	CASRPTAGPFYNEQFF	TGTGCCAGCAGACCCACTGCGGGGCCCTTCTACAATGAGCAGTTCTTC
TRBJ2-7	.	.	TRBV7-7	CASSWGAGAYEQYF	TGTGCCAGCAGCTGGGGAGCAGGGGCCTACGAGCAGTACTTC
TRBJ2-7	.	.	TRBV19	CASSEGNSYEQYF	TGTGCCAGTAGTGAGGGAAACTCCTACGAGCAGTACTTC
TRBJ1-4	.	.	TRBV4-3	CASSQDLGGFNEKLFF	TGCGCCAGCAGCCAAGATTTAGGAGGATTTAATGAAAAACTGTTTTTT
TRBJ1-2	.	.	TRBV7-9	CASSLGLDYGYTF	TGTGCCAGCAGCCTCGGACTGGACTATGGCTACACCTTC
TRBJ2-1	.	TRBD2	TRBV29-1	CSARLAGYNEQFF	TGCAGCGCAAGACTAGCGGGGTACAATGAGCAGTTCTTC
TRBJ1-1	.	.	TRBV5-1	CASSLGLSLPPTEAFF	TGCGCCAGCAGCTTGGGATTGAGTTTACCTCCCACTGAAGCTTTCTTT
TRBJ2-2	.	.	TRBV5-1	CASSLAATGELFF	TGCGCCAGCAGCCTCGCAGCGACCGGGGAGCTGTTTTTT
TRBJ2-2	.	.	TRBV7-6	CASSLSGGSGELFF	TGTGCCAGCAGCTTGTCAGGAGGGTCCGGGGAGCTGTTTTTT
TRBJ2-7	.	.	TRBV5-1	CASSLATTSYGYEQYF	TGCGCCAGCAGCTTGGCCACGACTAGTTATGGTTACGAGCAGTACTTC
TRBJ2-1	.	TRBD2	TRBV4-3	CASSRTSGSRNEQFF	TGCGCCAGCAGCCGTACTAGCGGGAGCAGGAATGAGCAGTTCTTC
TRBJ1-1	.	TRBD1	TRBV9	CASSAGTGSTEAFF	TGTGCCAGCAGCGCCGGGACAGGGTCCACTGAAGCTTTCTTT
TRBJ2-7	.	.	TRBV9	CASSVGLATSREQYF	TGTGCCAGCAGCGTAGGACTGGCTACCTCCCGCGAGCAGTACTTC